The 19 T cell receptor beta chains listed next were all sequenced from one sample in a study of regulatory T cells in long-lasting Graves disease. As to time point: newly diagnosed GD, antithyroid drugs for less than 3 months. Following extraction of RNA from PBMCs, that RNA was used to make the TCR library. Libraries of TCR beta came from iRepertoire HTBI primers plus Arm-PCR of CDR3 regions. Via MiXCR, TCRdb re-called the multiplex PCR reads, giving one row per CDR3 protein. The sample has under 700,000 distinct CDR3 sequences, about 16% seen once. The same data also went into a second study, on T cells in Graves' hyperthyroidism and ophthalmopathy.

Sequenced material: peripheral blood mononuclear cells (PBMCs), taken at new diagnosis, from a patient treated with antithyroid drugs. Every receptor here comes from a woman aged 40-65 years with Graves disease.

This clonotype was counted at least ten times. CDR3 loop: CASSPGQGNAGYTF. CDR3 coding DNA: TGCGCCAGCAGCCCCGGACAGGGTAACGCTGGCTACACCTTC. The chain recombines TRBV5-1 with TRBJ1-2; 8 bases fit TRBD1. This CDR3 spans 14 amino acids. J was trimmed by 7 bases and V by 4 bases; bases with no gene match: 9. The germline CDR1 and CDR2 sequences are SGHRS and YFSETQ.

This clonotype occurred many times. The chain combines TRBV7-9 with TRBJ2-2; no definite D call. CDR1 and CDR2 (germline): SEHNR, FQNEAQ (reference sequence). The V and J ends lost 11 bases and 1 base respectively, with 5 bases between them. This CDR3 is 11 amino acids long. DNA for the CDR3: TGTGCCCAAATGAACACCGGGGAGCTGTTTTTT. Encoded protein: CAQMNTGELFF.

This clonotype was detected ten times or more. V usage is TRBV6-1 and J usage is TRBJ2-7; 9 nucleotides align to TRBD1. The trim removed 6 bases at V and 3 bases at J, leaving 9 bases unmatched. The CDR3 loop spans 15 amino acids. The germline V gene encodes CDR1 MNHNS and CDR2 SASEGT. The CDR3 sequence: CASRDSGTGIYEQYF. The CDR3 DNA reads TGTGCCAGCAGGGACTCCGGGACAGGGATCTACGAGCAGTACTTC.

This clonotype was observed a handful of times. The chain recombines TRBV6-2 or TRBV6-3 with TRBJ2-5; weak D call: TRBD1 (6 bases). The germline CDR1 and CDR2 sequences are MNHEY and SVGEGT. With 6 bases removed from V and 4 bases from J, the gap between germline ends came to 12 bases. The CDR3 has 13 residues. DNA of the CDR3: TGTGCCAGCAGCGAACAGGGCCCAGAGACCCAGTACTTC. Encoded protein: CASSEQGPETQYF.

This clonotype was counted many times. The chain employs TRBV2 and TRBJ1-2, with no clear D. CDR1 is SNHLY, CDR2 FYNNEI, per germline. This CDR3 spans 12 amino acids. Trimming cost V 1 base and J 5 bases, with 5 bases left between them. The CDR3, as DNA: TGTGCCAGCAGTGAAGTCCAATATGGCTACACCTTC. Its translation: CASSEVQYGYTF. Full variable domain (remainder filled in from reference TRBV2 and TRBJ1-2): EPEVTQTPSHQVTQMGQEVILRCVPISNHLYFYWYRQILGQKVEFLVSFYNNEISEKSEIFDDQFSVERPDGSNFTLKIRSTKLEDSAMYFCASSEVQYGYTFGSGTRLTVV.

This clonotype showed up many times. The chain couples TRBV7-9 to TRBJ2-1, with TRBD2 identical over 11 bases. CDR1 SEHNR and CDR2 FQNEAQ come from the germline V gene (reference sequence). This CDR3 is built from 15 residues. J gave up 8 bases and V 5 bases, and 8 bases lay outside the gene matches. The CDR3 DNA reads as TGTGCCAGCAGCCACCCTAGCGGGGGGTCTGATGAGCAGTTCTTC. Protein product: CASSHPSGGSDEQFF.

This clonotype has only a few counts. The chain joins TRBV5-1 to TRBJ1-6; D is undetermined. The CDR3 sequence is 17 residues long. Trimming removed 0 bases at V and 2 bases at J, with 12 bases between. Germline V gives CDR1 SGHRS, CDR2 YFSETQ. CDR3 sequence (DNA): TGCGCCAGCAGCTTGGTGGCCCAGGAAGCCTATAATTCACCCCTCCACTTT. It codes for CASSLVAQEAYNSPLHF.

This clonotype showed up many times. The V and J genes are TRBV18 and TRBJ1-2; 7 bases map to TRBD1. This CDR3 region has 14 residues. Germline V gives CDR1 KGHSH, CDR2 LQKENI. J gave up 2 bases and V 6 bases, and 6 bases lay outside the gene matches. CDR3 nucleotide sequence: TGTGCCAGCTCTCTCAAACAGGGGAACTATGGCTACACCTTC. It yields the protein CASSLKQGNYGYTF. The complete variable domain, with remaining parts taken from reference TRBV18 and TRBJ1-2, reads NAGVMQNPRHLVRRRGQEARLRCSPMKGHSHVYWYRQLPEEGLKFMVYLQKENIIDESGMPKERFSAEFPKEGPSILRIQQVVRGDSAAYFCASSLKQGNYGYTFGSGTRLTVV.

The table lists this clonotype with a few counts. The chain is built from TRBV6-1 and TRBJ1-3, with D possibly being TRBD1 (6 bases). The CDR3 covers 14 residues. Between the trimmed V and J ends, which lost 0 bases and 5 bases, there was a span of 8 bases. The V gene's germline CDR1 is MNHNS and CDR2 SASEGT. The CDR3 DNA reads as TGTGCCAGCAGTGAAGCCAGGGGACGAAACACCATATATTTT. The encoded protein is CASSEARGRNTIYF.

The table lists this clonotype with many counts. The chain employs TRBV6-1 and TRBJ1-2; no reliable D call. Between the trimmed V and J ends, which lost 9 bases and 2 bases, there was a span of 10 bases. Germline CDR1 and CDR2: MNHNS and SASEGT. CDR3 length: 12 residues. In DNA, the CDR3 is TGTGCCAGTTCGGACGGAAACTATGGCTACACCTTC. This sequence encodes CASSDGNYGYTF.

The chain employs TRBV30 and TRBJ2-7, with a possible D match to TRBD1 (5 bases). Germline V CDR1 and CDR2: GTSNPN, SVGIG (reference sequence). The CDR3 contains 14 residues. V dropped 0 bases and J dropped 5 bases, with 14 bases sitting between them. This CDR3 is CAWSVVQGGDEQYF. In DNA form, the CDR3 reads TGTGCCTGGAGTGTGGTGCAGGGTGGAGACGAGCAGTACTTC.

The chain employs TRBV19 and TRBJ2-3, with D possibly TRBD2 on 6 matching bases. V was cut by 4 bases and J by 4 bases, with 15 bases left in between. The CDR3 loop spans 15 amino acids. Germline lookup yields CDR1 LNHDA and CDR2 SQIVND (reference sequence). Written as DNA, the CDR3 is TGTGCCAGTAGTAACCCTCTAGCGCCGGCAGATACGCAGTATTTT. As protein: CASSNPLAPADTQYF.

This clonotype was detected many times. The rearrangement joins TRBV2 to TRBJ1-5, with D unresolved. Germline V gene lookup returns CDR1 SNHLY and CDR2 FYNNEI. V dropped 3 bases and J dropped 11 bases, with 14 bases sitting between them. This CDR3 region has 13 residues. CDR3 nucleotide sequence: TGTGCCAGCAGTGATGGCGTGCTAGGGTCCCAGCATTTT. This sequence encodes CASSDGVLGSQHF.

The chain combines TRBV5-6 with TRBJ2-1, with D maybe TRBD2 (6 bases). The CDR3 sequence is 13 residues long. Germline V lookup: CDR1 SGHDT, CDR2 YYEEEE. The V gene lost 1 base and the J gene lost 6 bases, with 8 bases spanning the gap. Here the CDR3 DNA reads TGTGCCAGCAGCTTGCCCGGGAGCAATGAGCAGTTCTTC. It codes for CASSLPGSNEQFF.

The chain is built from TRBV28 and TRBJ1-2, with 8 bases lining up with TRBD1. V lost 4 bases and J lost 7; bases outside the gene matches: 17. The germline gives CDR1 MDHEN, CDR2 SYDVKM. This CDR3 is 17 amino acids long. Written as DNA, the CDR3 is TGTGCCAGCAGTTATCAGACAGGGGCCGGATTCCTAGGTGGCTACACCTTC. Protein product: CASSYQTGAGFLGGYTF.

This clonotype showed up just a few times. This sequence joins TRBV19 and TRBJ1-2; D is unclear. This CDR3 contains 15 residues. CDR1 is LNHDA, CDR2 SQIVND, per germline (reference sequence). Trimming removed 5 bases from V and 0 bases from J, with 13 bases in between. The CDR3 region is CASSLSSLANYGYTF. The CDR3 DNA reads TGTGCCAGTAGTCTCTCCTCTCTAGCTAACTATGGCTACACCTTC.

This clonotype has at least ten counts. The chain has TRBV11-1 and TRBJ1-1, with 7 bases aligning to TRBD1. The V gene's germline CDR1 is SGHAT and CDR2 FQDESV (reference sequence). This CDR3 has 13 amino acids. V dropped 0 bases and J dropped 7; count of bases not matched to a gene: 2. CDR3 region: CASSLAQGYEAFF. As DNA, the CDR3 is TGTGCCAGCAGCTTAGCACAGGGGTATGAAGCTTTCTTT.

This clonotype was recorded many times. This chain uses TRBV29-1 with TRBJ1-1; D is ambiguous. The germline V and J ends were trimmed by 4 bases and 1 base, with 10 bases remaining between them. The germline CDR1 and CDR2 sequences are SQVTM and ANQGSEA. The CDR3 extends over 13 amino acids. The CDR3 DNA reads as TGCAGCGTTGTAAGGGAACAGAACACTGAAGCTTTCTTT. Its protein product is CSVVREQNTEAFF.

This clonotype was seen repeatedly, ten times or more. This sequence joins TRBV12-3 or TRBV12-4 and TRBJ1-2; possibly TRBD1 for D (6 bases). This CDR3 comprises 12 residues. Trimming pared 5 bases from V and 8 bases from J, leaving 12 bases between. CDR3 amino acids: CASSIYRDGYTF. For the CDR3, the DNA is TGTGCCAGCAGTATCTACAGGGACGGCTACACCTTC.